This TCR beta chain was identified in a study of technical replicates of blood from several donors. The V segment lost 1 base and the J segment 0 bases; nucleotides outside the gene matches: 12. Germline V gene data show CDR1 as MGHRA and CDR2 as YSYEKL. This CDR3 contains 20 residues. This clone has only one observation. The method was immunoSEQ multiplex PCR; TCRdb's version includes in-frame clones alone and lacks a portion of them. This table holds about 83,000 clones, 75% to 95% found once. The source material was T cells isolated from PBMCs. The TCR originated in a human donor in good health. V is TRBV4-1 and J is TRBJ1-5, with 10 positions matching TRBD1. For the CDR3, the DNA is TGCGCCAGCAGCCAAGTGACCGGGACAGGGGACCTATATAGCAATCAGCCCCAGCATTTT. This codes for CASSQVTGTGDLYSNQPQHF.